The T cell receptor (beta chain) under discussion was sequenced for a study of blood T cells in healthy people across ages. Isolated per sample were at least 7 million PBMCs. This CDR3 contains 14 residues. The ends were cut back, 4 bases at V and 3 bases at J, with 9 bases in the middle. CDR1 and CDR2 (germline): MDHEN, SYDVKM. The second PCR ran roughly 6 to 11 cycles with a sample-barcoded 5' primer and J-beta primers. Each cDNA was tagged by a template-switch adaptor containing 12 random nucleotides. MiXCR, applied by TCRdb to the 5' RACE reads, yields one record per CDR3 protein. The sample shows approximately 730,000 distinct CDR3 sequences, 53% of them seen only once.

Material: blood. The rearrangement uses TRBV28 and TRBJ1-4; D gene ambiguous. The TCR originated in a man older than 75 in good health. CDR3 loop: CASSSAEANEKLFF. The CDR3 DNA sequence: TGTGCCAGCAGTTCGGCAGAAGCTAATGAAAAACTGTTTTTT.